This TCR beta chain stems from a study of regulatory T cells in long-lasting Graves disease. The authors built TCR beta libraries using iRepertoire HTBI primers and Arm-PCR of CDR3 regions. In the original processing: Across samples, roughly 64 TRBV and some 13 TRBJ segments were found. A single record per CDR3 protein comes from TCRdb applying MiXCR to the multiplex PCR reads. What appears here as the V and J calls and clone size reflects TCRdb's work, not the paper's. There are about 470,000 distinct CDR3 sequences in the sample; approximately 15% occur only once, and 16% lies in the top ten. Time point defined: newly diagnosed GD, antithyroid drugs for less than 3 months. PBMC RNA served as the TCR library source. Each patient gave 7.5 to 9 milliliters of EDTA-anticoagulated peripheral blood. This clonotype came up many times. The CDR3 consists of 12 residues. The ends were cut back, 2 bases at V and 4 bases at J, with 8 bases in the middle. Germline CDR1 reads DFQATT; CDR2 reads SNEGSKA (reference sequence).

This same sample was also part of a study on T cells in Graves' hyperthyroidism and ophthalmopathy. Per that paper: Newly diagnosed hyperthyroidism patients aged 18 to 65 years had disease lasting under 2 months. The TCR CDR3 was amplified in a first-round RT-PCR using the HTBI primer set.

This chain uses TRBV20-1 with TRBJ2-5; D is perhaps TRBD2 (5 bases). The sample here was peripheral blood mononuclear cells (PBMCs), taken at new diagnosis, from a patient treated with antithyroid drugs. The receptor was derived from a woman aged 30 to 39 with Graves disease. In DNA form, the CDR3 reads TGCAGTGCTAGACCAGCGGCAGAGACCCAGTACTTC. As protein: CSARPAAETQYF.